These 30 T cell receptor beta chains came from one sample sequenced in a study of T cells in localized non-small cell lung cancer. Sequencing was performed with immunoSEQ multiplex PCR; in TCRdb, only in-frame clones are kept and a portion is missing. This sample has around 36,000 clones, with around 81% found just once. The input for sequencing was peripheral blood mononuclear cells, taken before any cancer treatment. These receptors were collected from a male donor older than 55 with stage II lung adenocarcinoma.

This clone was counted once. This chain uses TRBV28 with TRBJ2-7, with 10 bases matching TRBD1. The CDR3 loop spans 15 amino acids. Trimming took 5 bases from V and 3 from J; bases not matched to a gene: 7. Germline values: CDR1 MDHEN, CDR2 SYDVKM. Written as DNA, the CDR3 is TGTGCCAGCAGTCCATGGGACAGGGGAGACTACGAGCAGTACTTC. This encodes CASSPWDRGDYEQYF. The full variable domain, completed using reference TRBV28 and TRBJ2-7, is DVKVTQSSRYLVKRTGEKVFLECVQDMDHENMFWYRQDPGLGLRLIYFSYDVKMKEKGDIPEGYSVSREKKERFSLILESASTNQTSMYLCASSPWDRGDYEQYFGPGTRLTVT.

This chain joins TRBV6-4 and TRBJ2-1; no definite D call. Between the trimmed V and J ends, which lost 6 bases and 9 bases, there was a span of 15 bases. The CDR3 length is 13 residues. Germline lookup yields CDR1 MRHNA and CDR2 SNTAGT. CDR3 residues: CASSPSGHTEQFF. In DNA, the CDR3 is TGTGCCAGCAGCCCGTCTGGGCATACTGAGCAGTTCTTC.

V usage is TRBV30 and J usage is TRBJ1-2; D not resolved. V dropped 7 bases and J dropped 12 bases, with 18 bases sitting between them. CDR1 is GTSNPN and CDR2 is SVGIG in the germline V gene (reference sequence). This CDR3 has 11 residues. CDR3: CAFLEQRTDTF. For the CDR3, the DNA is TGTGCCTTTTTGGAACAACGAACCGACACCTTC. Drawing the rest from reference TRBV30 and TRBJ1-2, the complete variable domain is SQTIHQWPATLVQPVGSPLSLECTVEGTSNPNLYWYRQAAGRGLQLLFYSVGIGQISSEVPQNLSASRPQDRQFILSSKKLLLSDSGFYLCAFLEQRTDTFGSGTRLTVV.

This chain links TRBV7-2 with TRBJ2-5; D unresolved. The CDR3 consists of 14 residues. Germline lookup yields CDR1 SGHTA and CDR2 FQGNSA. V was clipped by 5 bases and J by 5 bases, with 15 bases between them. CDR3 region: CASSLLTRLETQYF. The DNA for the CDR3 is TGTGCCAGCAGCCTCCTGACTCGACTGGAGACCCAGTACTTC.

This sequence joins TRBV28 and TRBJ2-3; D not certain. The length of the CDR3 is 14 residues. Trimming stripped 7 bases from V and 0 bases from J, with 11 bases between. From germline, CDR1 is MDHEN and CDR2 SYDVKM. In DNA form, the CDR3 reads TGTGCCAGCACCCCCGGATCTAGCACAGATACGCAGTATTTT. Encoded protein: CASTPGSSTDTQYF.

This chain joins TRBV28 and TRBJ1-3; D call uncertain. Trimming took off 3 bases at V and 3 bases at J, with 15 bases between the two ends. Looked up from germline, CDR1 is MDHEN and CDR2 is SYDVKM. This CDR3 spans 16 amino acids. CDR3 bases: TGTGCCAGCAGTTTGTTTACTCTCCGTGGTGGAAACACCATATATTTT. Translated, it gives CASSLFTLRGGNTIYF.

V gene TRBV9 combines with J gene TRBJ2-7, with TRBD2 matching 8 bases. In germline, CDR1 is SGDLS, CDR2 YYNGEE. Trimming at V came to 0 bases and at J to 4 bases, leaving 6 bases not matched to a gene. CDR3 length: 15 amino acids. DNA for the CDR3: TGTGCCAGCAGCGTAGCCCCTAGCGGGCGGTACGAGCAGTACTTC. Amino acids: CASSVAPSGRYEQYF.

CDR3 loop: CASSDGTGPQHF. The CDR3 DNA reads TGTGCCAGCAGTGACGGGACCGGGCCCCAGCATTTT. This chain links TRBV25-1 with TRBJ1-5, with a tentative D call TRBD1 (5 bases). CDR1 is MGHDK, CDR2 SYGVNS, per germline. The V end was cut by 3 bases, the J end by 9 bases, with 9 bases between. The CDR3 has 12 amino acids.

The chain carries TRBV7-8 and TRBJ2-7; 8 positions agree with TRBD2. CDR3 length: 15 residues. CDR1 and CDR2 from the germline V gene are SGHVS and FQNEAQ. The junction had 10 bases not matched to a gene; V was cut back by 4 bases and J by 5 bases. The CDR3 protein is CASSYSGTSRDEQYF. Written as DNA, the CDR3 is TGTGCCAGCAGCTACAGCGGGACTAGTAGGGACGAGCAGTACTTC.

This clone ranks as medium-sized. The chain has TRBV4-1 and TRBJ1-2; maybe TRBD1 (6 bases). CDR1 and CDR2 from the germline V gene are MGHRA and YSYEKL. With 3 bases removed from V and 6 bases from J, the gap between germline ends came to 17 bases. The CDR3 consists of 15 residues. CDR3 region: CASSQASWGGNGYTF. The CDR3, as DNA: TGCGCCAGCAGCCAGGCCTCCTGGGGGGGCAATGGCTACACCTTC.

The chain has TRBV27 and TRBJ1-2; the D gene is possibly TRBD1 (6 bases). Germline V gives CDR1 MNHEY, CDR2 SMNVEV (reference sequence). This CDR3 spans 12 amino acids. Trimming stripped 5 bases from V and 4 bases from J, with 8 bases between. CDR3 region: CASSRRGYGYTF. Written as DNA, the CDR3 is TGTGCCAGCAGTCGCAGGGGCTATGGCTACACCTTC.

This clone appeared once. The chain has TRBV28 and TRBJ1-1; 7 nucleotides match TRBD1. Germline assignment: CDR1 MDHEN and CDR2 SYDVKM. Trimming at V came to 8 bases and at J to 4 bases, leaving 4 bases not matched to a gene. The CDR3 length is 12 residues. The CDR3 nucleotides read TGTGCCAGCCTCCACAGGGGCACTGAAGCTTTCTTT. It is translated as CASLHRGTEAFF.

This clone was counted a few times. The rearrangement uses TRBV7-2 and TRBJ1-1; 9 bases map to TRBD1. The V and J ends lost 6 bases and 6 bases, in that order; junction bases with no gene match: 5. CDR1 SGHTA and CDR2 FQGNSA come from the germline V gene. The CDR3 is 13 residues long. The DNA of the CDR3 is TGTGCCAGCAGGTACAGGGGGCTCGCTGAAGCTTTCTTT. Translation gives CASRYRGLAEAFF.

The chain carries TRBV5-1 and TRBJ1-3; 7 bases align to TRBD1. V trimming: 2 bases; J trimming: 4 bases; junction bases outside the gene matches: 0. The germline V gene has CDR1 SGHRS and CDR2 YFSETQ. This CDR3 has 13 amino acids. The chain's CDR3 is CASSLGGGNTIYF. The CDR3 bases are TGCGCCAGCAGCTTAGGGGGCGGAAACACCATATATTTT.

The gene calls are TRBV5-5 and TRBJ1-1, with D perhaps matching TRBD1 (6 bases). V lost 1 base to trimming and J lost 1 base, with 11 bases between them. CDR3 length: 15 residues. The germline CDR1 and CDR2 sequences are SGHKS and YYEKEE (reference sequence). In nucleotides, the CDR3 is TGTGCCAGCAGCTTGTACCAGGGGACGAACACTGAAGCTTTCTTT. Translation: CASSLYQGTNTEAFF.

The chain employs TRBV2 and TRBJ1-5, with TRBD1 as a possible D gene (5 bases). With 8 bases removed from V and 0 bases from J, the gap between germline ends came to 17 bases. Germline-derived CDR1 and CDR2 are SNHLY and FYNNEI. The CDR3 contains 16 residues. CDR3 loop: CASDGTGPYSNQPQHF. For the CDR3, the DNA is TGTGCCAGCGATGGAACAGGACCTTATAGCAATCAGCCCCAGCATTTT.

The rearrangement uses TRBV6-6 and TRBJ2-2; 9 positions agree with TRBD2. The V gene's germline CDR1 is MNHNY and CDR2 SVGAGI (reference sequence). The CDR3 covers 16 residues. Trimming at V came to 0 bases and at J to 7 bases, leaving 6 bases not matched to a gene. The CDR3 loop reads CASSYSGGRANGELFF. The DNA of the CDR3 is TGTGCCAGCAGTTACTCTGGCGGGAGGGCGAACGGGGAGCTGTTTTTT.

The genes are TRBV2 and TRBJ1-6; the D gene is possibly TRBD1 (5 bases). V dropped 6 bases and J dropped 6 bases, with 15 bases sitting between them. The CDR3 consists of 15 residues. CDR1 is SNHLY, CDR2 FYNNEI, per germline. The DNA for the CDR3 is TGTGCCAGCAGCCCCCAGGGTTCTCTTAATTCACCCCTCCACTTT. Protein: CASSPQGSLNSPLHF.

CDR3 amino acids: CASSLREGGTDTQYF. The CDR3 DNA reads as TGTGCCAGCAGCTTAAGGGAGGGCGGAACAGATACGCAGTATTTT. The chain carries TRBV7-9 and TRBJ2-3; 7 nucleotides align to TRBD2. The CDR3 consists of 15 residues. In germline, CDR1 is SEHNR, CDR2 FQNEAQ (reference sequence). Trimming removed 2 bases from V and 3 bases from J; junction bases left unmatched: 5.

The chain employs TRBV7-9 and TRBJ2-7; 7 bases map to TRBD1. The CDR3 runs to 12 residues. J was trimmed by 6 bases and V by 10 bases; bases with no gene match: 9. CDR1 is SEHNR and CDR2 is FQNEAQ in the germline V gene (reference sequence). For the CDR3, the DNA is TGTGCCATCCGGACAGGCGGCGGCGAGCAGTACTTC. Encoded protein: CAIRTGGGEQYF. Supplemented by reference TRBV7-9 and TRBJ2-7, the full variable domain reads DTGVSQNPRHKITKRGQNVTFRCDPISEHNRLYWYRQTLGQGPEFLTYFQNEAQLEKSRLLSDRFSAERPKGSFSTLEIQRTEQGDSAMYLCAIRTGGGEQYFGPGTRLTVT.

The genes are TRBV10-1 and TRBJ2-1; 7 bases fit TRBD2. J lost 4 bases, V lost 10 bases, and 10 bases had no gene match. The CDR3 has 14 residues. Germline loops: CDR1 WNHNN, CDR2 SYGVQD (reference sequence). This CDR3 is CATIRRECYNEQFF. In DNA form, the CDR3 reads TGCGCCACGATCAGGCGGGAGTGTTACAATGAGCAGTTCTTC.

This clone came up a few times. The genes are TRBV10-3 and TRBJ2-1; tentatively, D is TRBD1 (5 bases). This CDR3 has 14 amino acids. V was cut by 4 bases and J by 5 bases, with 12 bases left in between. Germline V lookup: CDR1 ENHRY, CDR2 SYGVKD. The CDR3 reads CAISAQGSDNEQFF. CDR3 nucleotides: TGTGCCATCAGTGCCCAGGGATCCGACAATGAGCAGTTCTTC.

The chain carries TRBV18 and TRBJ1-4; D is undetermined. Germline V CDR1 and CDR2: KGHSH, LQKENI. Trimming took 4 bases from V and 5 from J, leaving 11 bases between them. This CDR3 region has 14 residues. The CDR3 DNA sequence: TGTGCCAGCTCACGCGGCGGGTTAAATGAAAAACTGTTTTTT. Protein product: CASSRGGLNEKLFF.

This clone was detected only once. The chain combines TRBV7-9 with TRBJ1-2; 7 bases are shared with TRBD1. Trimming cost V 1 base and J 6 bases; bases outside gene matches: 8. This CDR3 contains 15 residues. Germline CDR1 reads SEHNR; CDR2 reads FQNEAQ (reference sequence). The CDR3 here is CASSLEVRGLDGYTF. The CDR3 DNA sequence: TGTGCCAGCAGCTTAGAAGTGAGGGGGCTTGATGGCTACACCTTC.

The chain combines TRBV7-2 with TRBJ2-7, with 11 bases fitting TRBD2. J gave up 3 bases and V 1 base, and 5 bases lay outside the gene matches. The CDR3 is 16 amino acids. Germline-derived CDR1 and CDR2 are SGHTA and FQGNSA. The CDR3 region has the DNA TGTGCCAGCAGCTTAGGAGGACTAGCGGGCGGCTACGAGCAGTACTTC. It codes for CASSLGGLAGGYEQYF. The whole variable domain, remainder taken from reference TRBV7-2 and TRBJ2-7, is GAGVSQSPSNKVTEKGKDVELRCDPISGHTALYWYRQSLGQGLEFLIYFQGNSAPDKSGLPSDRFSAERTGGSVSTLTIQRTQQEDSAVYLCASSLGGLAGGYEQYFGPGTRLTVT.

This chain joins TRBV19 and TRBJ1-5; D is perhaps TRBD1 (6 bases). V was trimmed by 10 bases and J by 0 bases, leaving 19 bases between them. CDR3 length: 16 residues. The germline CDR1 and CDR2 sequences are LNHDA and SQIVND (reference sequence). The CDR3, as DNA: TGTGCCACCAGATGGGGACACGAGTATAGCAATCAGCCCCAGCATTTT. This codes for CATRWGHEYSNQPQHF.

In DNA form, the CDR3 reads TGTGCCATCAGTGAGGGGGCACAGGGCCTCTACGAGCAGTACTTC. It codes for CAISEGAQGLYEQYF. The chain links TRBV10-3 to TRBJ2-7; possible D gene TRBD1, 6 bases. With 2 bases removed from V and 3 bases from J, the gap between germline ends came to 14 bases. CDR1 and CDR2 (germline): ENHRY, SYGVKD. There are 15 residues in the CDR3.

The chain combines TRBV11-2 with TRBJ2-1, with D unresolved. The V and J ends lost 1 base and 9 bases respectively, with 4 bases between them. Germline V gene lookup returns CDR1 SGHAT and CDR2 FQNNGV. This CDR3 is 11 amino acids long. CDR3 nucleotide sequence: TGTGCCAGCAGCTTAGGGGGTGAGCAGTTCTTC. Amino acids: CASSLGGEQFF.

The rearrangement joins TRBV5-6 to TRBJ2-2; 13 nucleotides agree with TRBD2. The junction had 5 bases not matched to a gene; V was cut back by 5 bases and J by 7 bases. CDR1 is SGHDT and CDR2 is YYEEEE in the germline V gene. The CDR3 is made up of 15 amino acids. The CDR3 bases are TGTGCCAGCAGACTAGCGGGAGGGCCTAACGGGGAGCTGTTTTTT. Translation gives CASRLAGGPNGELFF.

For the CDR3, the DNA is TGTGCCACCAGCACCGGAAATCAGCCCCAGCATTTT. Its protein product is CATSTGNQPQHF. The chain is built from TRBV15 and TRBJ1-5; no clear D gene. The ends were cut back, 4 bases at V and 4 bases at J, with 5 bases in the middle. There are 12 residues in the CDR3. Germline loops: CDR1 LNHNV, CDR2 YYDKDF (reference sequence).